Listed below are T cell receptor beta chains from one sample, sequenced in a study of sequential checkpoint blockade in melanoma. Only in-frame clones appear in the TCRdb table, and some are missing; sequencing was by immunoSEQ multiplex PCR. This table has about 18,000 clones, about 26% appearing once. This sample comprised tumor tissue (inferred from file names), obtained from a patient given nivolumab and ipilimumab in sequence. The source is a human donor with melanoma. Each CDR3 is given with its conserved first and last residue. Fields, in order: D gene, V gene, clone size, J gene, CDR3 DNA, CDR3 protein. A D gene is named only where the DNA matches it firmly. For some rows the clone size is stated as once, few or many, or as a class when expanded; others skip it.

>-|TRBV11-3|few|TRBJ2-7
TGTGCCAGCACCCCCGGAGGGGGGACTCGTCACGAGCAGTACTTC
CASTPGGGTRHEQYF
>TRBD1|TRBV11-3|few|TRBJ1-3
TGTGCCAGCAGCCTACCGGGACAGGGAAACACCATATATTTT
CASSLPGQGNTIYF
>-|TRBV5-1|-|TRBJ2-4
TGCGCCAGCAGCTTGGAAATACTAGCCAAAAACATTCAGTACTTC
CASSLEILAKNIQYF
>TRBD2|TRBV11-3|-|TRBJ2-7
TGTGCCAGCAGCCCCACTAGCGGGGGGGCCTACGAGCAGTACTTC
CASSPTSGGAYEQYF
>TRBD1|TRBV28|-|TRBJ2-2
TGTGCCAGCAGTTGGGACAGGGAGGACACCGGGGAGCTGTTTTTT
CASSWDREDTGELFF
>TRBD2|TRBV11-3|few|TRBJ2-1
TGTGCCAGCAGCTACCGCAAGACTAGCGGGAGGGGTGAGCAGTTCTTC
CASSYRKTSGRGEQFF
>-|TRBV18|few|TRBJ2-2
TGTGCCAGCTCACCACAGGGGATCGGGGAGCTGTTTTTT
CASSPQGIGELFF
>-|TRBV11-3|few|TRBJ2-3
TGTGCCAGCAGCTTAGTCGAGCCCAGCACAGATACGCAGTATTTT
CASSLVEPSTDTQYF
>-|TRBV6-1|few|TRBJ1-2
TGTGCCAGCAGTGAAGTTTTCGGGGCGGATGGCTACACCTTC
CASSEVFGADGYTF
>-|TRBV7-1|-|TRBJ2-4
TGTGCCAGCAGCCCAATAGCCAAAAACATTCAGTACTTC
CASSPIAKNIQYF
>-|TRBV19|few|TRBJ2-2
TGTGCCAGTCAAGGCGTGGGCCCCTACACCGGGGAGCTGTTTTTT
CASQGVGPYTGELFF
>-|TRBV29-1|-|TRBJ1-2
TGCAGCGTCGGGGGGGCTGGGGCCTATGGCTACACCTTC
CSVGGAGAYGYTF
>-|TRBV11-3|medium-sized|TRBJ1-1
TGTGCCAGCAGCCAGAAGGGGGGGCTACTCGAAGCTTTCTTT
CASSQKGGLLEAFF
>TRBD2|TRBV28|few|TRBJ2-3
TGTGCCAGCAGTGATACGACTAGCGGCACCACAGATACGCAGTATTTT
CASSDTTSGTTDTQYF
>TRBD2|TRBV6-8|-|TRBJ2-3
TGTGCCAGCAGACTAGCGGGGGGCCATACGCAGCAGTATTTT
CASRLAGGHTQQYF